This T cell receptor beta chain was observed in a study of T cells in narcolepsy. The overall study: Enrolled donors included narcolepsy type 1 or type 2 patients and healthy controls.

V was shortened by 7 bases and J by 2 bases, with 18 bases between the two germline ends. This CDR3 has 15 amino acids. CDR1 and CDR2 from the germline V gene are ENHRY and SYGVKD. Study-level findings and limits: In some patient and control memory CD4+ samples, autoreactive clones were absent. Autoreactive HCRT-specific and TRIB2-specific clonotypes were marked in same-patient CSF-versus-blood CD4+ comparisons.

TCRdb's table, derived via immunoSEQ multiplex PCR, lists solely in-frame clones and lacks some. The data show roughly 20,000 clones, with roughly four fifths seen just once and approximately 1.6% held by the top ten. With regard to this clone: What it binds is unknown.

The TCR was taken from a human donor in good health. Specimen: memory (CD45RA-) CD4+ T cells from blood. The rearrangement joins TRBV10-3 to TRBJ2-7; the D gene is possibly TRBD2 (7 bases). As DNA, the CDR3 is TGTGCCATCACGAGGGAAGGGGGACTACCCTACGAGCAGTACTTC. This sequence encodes CAITREGGLPYEQYF.